The 13 T cell receptor beta chains below were found in one sample sequenced in a study of shared clonotypes between healthy human individuals. Data came from immunoSEQ multiplex PCR; TCRdb stores just in-frame clones and leaves some out. In the table there are about 2.4 million clones, just over 90% of which are singletons. Sequenced: naive CD4+ T cells sorted from blood. Subset here: CD45RA+ positively selected. Source of these receptors: a man aged 18 to 29 in good health.

The chain carries TRBV6-5 and TRBJ2-1; 7 positions agree with TRBD1. V gave up 5 bases and J gave up 6 bases; unmatched junction bases: 10. Germline V lookup: CDR1 MNHEY, CDR2 SVGAGI. The CDR3 is 15 residues long. The CDR3 DNA sequence: TGTGCCAGCAGTACCAGGGGGACAATCCCCAATGAGCAGTTCTTC. Its protein product is CASSTRGTIPNEQFF.

This chain joins TRBV5-1 and TRBJ2-3, with 9 bases aligning to TRBD2. The CDR3 is 15 amino acids. Germline V gene data show CDR1 as SGHRS and CDR2 as YFSETQ. V lost 0 bases to trimming and J lost 6 bases; unmatched junction nucleotides: 5. This CDR3 reads CASSLESGRPDTQYF. CDR3 coding DNA: TGCGCCAGCAGCTTGGAGAGCGGGAGGCCCGATACGCAGTATTTT. Using reference TRBV5-1 and TRBJ2-3 for the parts outside the CDR3, the full variable domain is KAGVTQTPRYLIKTRGQQVTLSCSPISGHRSVSWYQQTPGQGLQFLFEYFSETQRNKGNFPGRFSGRQFSNSRSEMNVSTLELGDSALYLCASSLESGRPDTQYFGPGTRLTVL.

This clone appeared a single time. V and J are TRBV18 and TRBJ1-4, with 9 bases aligning to TRBD1. V lost 6 bases and J lost 0; bases outside the gene matches: 11. In germline, CDR1 is KGHSH, CDR2 LQKENI. The CDR3 runs 18 residues. CDR3 amino acids: CASSRGAGQGPTNEKLFF. CDR3 nucleotide sequence: TGTGCCAGCTCCCGAGGGGCCGGACAGGGGCCAACTAATGAAAAACTGTTTTTT. The full variable domain, rest sourced from reference TRBV18 and TRBJ1-4, is NAGVMQNPRHLVRRRGQEARLRCSPMKGHSHVYWYRQLPEEGLKFMVYLQKENIIDESGMPKERFSAEFPKEGPSILRIQQVVRGDSAAYFCASSRGAGQGPTNEKLFFGSGTQLSVL.

The chain carries TRBV13 and TRBJ2-2, with unresolved D. The CDR3 spans 12 residues. Germline values: CDR1 PRHDT, CDR2 FYEKMQ (reference sequence). V was trimmed by 3 bases and J by 5 bases, leaving 4 bases between them. The CDR3 sequence: CASSFQTGELFF. CDR3 bases: TGTGCCAGCAGCTTCCAGACCGGGGAGCTGTTTTTT.

This clone was seen just once. The rearrangement joins TRBV5-1 to TRBJ1-1, with D unresolved. Germline V gene sequence: CDR1 SGHRS, CDR2 YFSETQ. Trimming took off 0 bases at V and 0 bases at J, with 6 bases between the two ends. CDR3 length: 14 residues. CDR3 protein: CASSLVAMNTEAFF. The CDR3 DNA reads TGCGCCAGCAGCTTGGTGGCCATGAACACTGAAGCTTTCTTT.

This chain uses TRBV2 with TRBJ2-7, with 11 bases identical to TRBD2. Germline lookup yields CDR1 SNHLY and CDR2 FYNNEI. V shed 6 bases, J shed 12 bases, and the junction held 7 bases outside the gene matches. The CDR3 is 12 amino acids. CDR3 amino acids: CASRRLAGSRYF. DNA for the CDR3: TGTGCCAGCAGGAGACTAGCGGGGAGCCGGTACTTC.

This clone was seen more than once but under ten times. The same CDR3 arises from other DNA sequences in this sample as well. The gene calls are TRBV5-4 and TRBJ1-3; 7 bases line up with TRBD1. V gave up 2 bases and J gave up 2 bases; unmatched junction bases: 1. CDR1 SGHNT and CDR2 YYREEE come from the germline V gene (reference sequence). The CDR3 is 14 residues long. This CDR3 reads CASSLGTAGNTIYF. The CDR3 nucleotides are TGTGCCAGCAGCTTAGGGACAGCTGGAAACACCATATATTTT.

The chain is built from TRBV30 and TRBJ2-5, with 7 bases aligning to TRBD1. The end of the DNA is better explained by TRBJ2-7, so the J call may be wrong. Germline V lookup: CDR1 GTSNPN, CDR2 SVGIG (reference sequence). The CDR3 has 13 amino acids. CDR3 in amino acids: CAYTPGQTYEQYF. The CDR3 region has the DNA TGTGCCTATACCCCGGGACAGACCTACGAGCAGTACTTC.

V and J are TRBV11-3 and TRBJ2-5; no definite D call. Between the trimmed V and J ends, which lost 1 base and 1 base, there was a span of 7 bases. CDR3 length equals 14 residues. Germline loops: CDR1 SGHNT, CDR2 YENEEA. The CDR3 sequence: CASSLGPAQETQYF. The CDR3 DNA reads TGTGCCAGCAGCTTAGGTCCGGCCCAAGAGACCCAGTACTTC. The whole variable domain, filled in from reference TRBV11-3 and TRBJ2-5, reads EAGVVQSPRYKIIEKKQPVAFWCNPISGHNTLYWYLQNLGQGPELLIRYENEEAVDDSQLPKDRFSAERLKGVDSTLKIQPAELGDSAVYLCASSLGPAQETQYFGPGTRLLVL.

This chain connects TRBV11-2 to TRBJ2-1; 11 nucleotides agree with TRBD2. This CDR3 spans 18 amino acids. The ends lost 6 bases at V and 4 bases at J; junction bases unmatched: 14. The germline CDR1 and CDR2 sequences are SGHAT and FQNNGV. The CDR3 loop is CASSLTSGGLQEYNEQFF. CDR3 DNA: TGTGCCAGCAGTTTAACTAGCGGGGGCCTACAAGAGTACAATGAGCAGTTCTTC.

Notes on this clone: Other DNA sequences in this sample translate to the same CDR3. This chain links TRBV6-1 with TRBJ1-6; possible D gene TRBD1, 6 bases. The V end lost 4 bases, the J end lost 7 bases, and 8 bases lay between the germline ends. CDR3 length: 13 residues. Germline loops: CDR1 MNHNS, CDR2 SASEGT. The CDR3 bases are TGTGCCAGCAGTGTTACAGGGAATTCACCCCTCCACTTT. Translated, it gives CASSVTGNSPLHF.

This chain joins TRBV10-3 and TRBJ2-1; D possibly matches TRBD1 or TRBD2 (6 bases each). The CDR3 totals 12 residues. Looked up from germline, CDR1 is ENHRY and CDR2 is SYGVKD. V was trimmed by 7 bases and J by 7 bases, leaving 11 bases between them. CDR3: CAIKGGGNEQFF. The CDR3 region has the DNA TGTGCCATCAAGGGGGGAGGTAATGAGCAGTTCTTC.

The chain is built from TRBV5-5 and TRBJ1-1, with D hard to call. The CDR3 sequence is 14 residues long. Deletions cut 5 bases from V and 1 base from J, with 12 bases between. CDR1 is SGHKS and CDR2 is YYEKEE in the germline V gene (reference sequence). In DNA form, the CDR3 reads TGTGCCAGCAGTCCCATGTCGTGGAACACTGAAGCTTTCTTT. Its translation is CASSPMSWNTEAFF.